Listed here are 5 T cell receptor beta chains from one sample, sequenced in a study of blood T cell repertoires in COVID-19. The table came from immunoSEQ multiplex PCR; TCRdb's copy has only in-frame clones and leaves some out. The data show 70,000 to 80,000 clones, 83% seen once. The sequenced sample was peripheral blood. These receptors originate from an older man with acute or convalescent COVID-19.

This chain links TRBV2 with TRBJ2-7; 8 positions match TRBD1. The CDR3 sequence is 14 residues long. The germline CDR1 and CDR2 sequences are SNHLY and FYNNEI. V shed 5 bases and J 5 bases; nucleotides not matched to a gene: 8. CDR3 residues: CASSSDRAENEQYF. The CDR3, as DNA: TGTGCCAGCAGTTCGGACAGGGCGGAGAACGAGCAGTACTTC.

The V and J genes are TRBV3-1 (or the pseudogene TRBV3-2) and TRBJ2-1, with 10 bases aligning to TRBD2. CDR1 LGHDT and CDR2 YNNKEL come from the germline V gene (reference sequence). After removal of 1 base from V and 8 bases from J, the junction contained 8 bases not matched to a gene. This CDR3 has 16 amino acids. For the CDR3, the DNA is TGTGCCAGCAGCCAAGGTCGATCAGGACTAGCGGATGAGCAGTTCTTC. It translates to CASSQGRSGLADEQFF.

This clone was recorded only once. The CDR3 sequence is CASTSNRDGTEAFF. In DNA, the CDR3 is TGTGCCAGCACCTCCAACAGGGATGGCACTGAAGCTTTCTTT. This chain links TRBV27 with TRBJ1-1; possible D gene TRBD1, 6 bases. From germline, CDR1 is MNHEY and CDR2 SMNVEV (reference sequence). The CDR3 is 14 residues long. Trimming shortened V by 7 bases and J by 4 bases, and 16 bases separated the two germline ends.

V usage is TRBV2 and J usage is TRBJ2-3, with 7 bases fitting TRBD2. V shed 4 bases, J shed 2 bases, and the junction held 3 bases outside the gene matches. The CDR3 totals 14 residues. Per germline, CDR1 SNHLY and CDR2 FYNNEI. The CDR3 coding sequence is TGTGCCAGCAGTGCTAGCGGCCACACAGATACGCAGTATTTT. Its protein is CASSASGHTDTQYF.

V gene TRBV7-8 combines with J gene TRBJ1-2; D is uncertain. Trimming took 3 bases from V and 2 from J, leaving 4 bases between them. This CDR3 has 12 amino acids. Germline loops: CDR1 SGHVS, CDR2 FQNEAQ. The CDR3 sequence: CASSFENYGYTF. The CDR3 DNA reads TGTGCCAGCAGCTTCGAGAACTATGGCTACACCTTC.